Reported below is one T cell receptor (beta chain). Its specificity is unknown. The sample comes from a study of cytomegalovirus exposure and HLA in healthy donors. Study-wide findings and caveats: TCR beta sequences reportedly predicted most subjects' HLA-A and HLA-B alleles accurately. The authors assumed roughly uniform sequencing depth across donors for presence/absence analyses. In vitro, a few CMV-associated chains proved specific for CMV antigens. Earlier analysis looked at TCR beta V segments, and most were productive about 90% or about 30% of the time.

The PCR made use of 60 Vbeta and 13 Jbeta primers. The method was immunoSEQ multiplex PCR; TCRdb's version includes in-frame clones alone and lacks a portion of them. The repertoire has 95,000 or so clones, approximately 77% of them found once; the top ten carry 4.5% to 6%. The junction had 3 bases not matched to a gene; V was cut back by 4 bases and J by 4 bases. The CDR3 is 15 residues long. The germline gives CDR1 MDHEN, CDR2 SYDVKM. The receptor was derived from a woman in her forties in good health and CMV-seronegative. The chain links TRBV28 to TRBJ2-5; 13 nucleotides agree with TRBD2. The sequencing sample was made of PBMCs. The CDR3, as DNA: TGTGCCAGCAGTTCACTAGCGGGGGGGCGAGAGACCCAGTACTTC. As protein: CASSSLAGGRETQYF.